This T cell receptor (beta chain) was sequenced during a study of PD-1 blockade in mismatch repair-deficient tumors. Here immunoSEQ multiplex PCR was the method, and the copy in TCRdb shows in-frame clones only, minus some. Seen here are some 50,000 clones, over 75% observed once, and the top ten hold about 3.5%. This TCR was sampled from an adult with mismatch repair-deficient cancer. Sequencing was performed on PBMCs, taken before pembrolizumab treatment.

The CDR3 region has the DNA TGCAGCGTTGAGGGGCGAGACCAAGAGACCCAGTACTTC. It codes for CSVEGRDQETQYF. The J gene is TRBJ2-5, the V gene TRBV29-1; possible D gene TRBD1, 5 bases. V lost 3 bases, J lost 0 bases, and 8 bases lay in between. The CDR3 runs to 13 residues. From germline, CDR1 is SQVTM and CDR2 ANQGSEA.